These 32 T cell receptor beta chains were sequenced from one sample in a study of T cell responses to AZD1222 COVID-19 vaccine. Libraries were prepared by immunoSEQ multiplex PCR; TCRdb keeps only in-frame clonotypes and omits some of them. The table lists 90,000 to 120,000 clones, 87% of them singletons. The sequences come from peripheral blood, collected on day 0 of AZD1222 vaccination. The origin of the receptors is an adult in good health.

This chain uses TRBV7-6 with TRBJ2-1; TRBD1 matches at 8 bases. V shed 5 bases, J shed 9 bases, and the junction held 9 bases outside the gene matches. This CDR3 is built from 14 residues. Germline-derived CDR1 and CDR2 are SGHVS and FNYEAQ. The DNA for the CDR3 is TGTGCCAGCAGCCCCGGGACAGGCCCTCGTGAGCAGTTCTTC. Residues: CASSPGTGPREQFF. The variable domain in full, with the rest retrieved from reference TRBV7-6 and TRBJ2-1, is GAGVSQSPRYKVTKRGQDVALRCDPISGHVSLYWYRQALGQGPEFLTYFNYEAQQDKSGLPNDRFSAERPEGSISTLTIQRTEQRDSAMYRCASSPGTGPREQFFGPGTRLTVL.

V gene TRBV19 combines with J gene TRBJ2-7; 9 positions agree with TRBD1. Germline V gene lookup returns CDR1 LNHDA and CDR2 SQIVND (reference sequence). The length of the CDR3 is 15 residues. The trim removed 1 base at V and 2 bases at J, leaving 3 bases unmatched. The CDR3 here is CASSIGQGGAYEQYF. The CDR3 DNA sequence: TGTGCCAGTAGTATAGGACAGGGGGGGGCCTACGAGCAGTACTTC.

In this sample, this clone turned up once. The V call is TRBV27, the J call TRBJ1-1, with D unclear. Germline lookup yields CDR1 MNHEY and CDR2 SMNVEV (reference sequence). V was pared by 4 bases and J by 2 bases, with 11 bases between. This CDR3 contains 14 residues. Written as DNA, the CDR3 is TGTGCCAGCAGTTGGACTATCGTAAACACTGAAGCTTTCTTT. Translating gives CASSWTIVNTEAFF.

The rearrangement uses TRBV11-2 and TRBJ1-3; D not resolved. CDR3 length: 14 amino acids. Trimming took off 1 base at V and 1 base at J, with 5 bases between the two ends. Per germline, CDR1 SGHAT and CDR2 FQNNGV. DNA of the CDR3: TGTGCCAGCAGCTTAGGGGTTTCTGGAAACACCATATATTTT. Translating it yields CASSLGVSGNTIYF.

This clone was recorded only once. Here the CDR3 DNA reads TGTGCCAGCAGCCGAAATTTTGGGTTAATGAACACTGAAGCTTTCTTT. The encoded protein is CASSRNFGLMNTEAFF. The rearrangement joins TRBV14 to TRBJ1-1; D unclear. The CDR3 has 16 amino acids. Trimming took 4 bases from V and 0 from J, leaving 15 bases between them. CDR1 and CDR2 from the germline V gene are SGHDN and FVKESK. Variable domain in full (rest from reference TRBV14 and TRBJ1-1): EAGVTQFPSHSVIEKGQTVTLRCDPISGHDNLYWYRRVMGKEIKFLLHFVKESKQDESGMPNNRFLAERTGGTYSTLKVQPAELEDSGVYFCASSRNFGLMNTEAFFGQGTRLTVV.

The J gene is TRBJ1-1, the V gene TRBV7-2; D is unresolved. Germline V gives CDR1 SGHTA, CDR2 FQGNSA. CDR3 length: 13 amino acids. V was trimmed by 0 bases and J by 7 bases, leaving 9 bases between them. CDR3 DNA: TGTGCCAGCAGCTTAGCGAGTTTGAGTGAAGCTTTCTTT. Translating gives CASSLASLSEAFF.

The chain couples TRBV21-1 to TRBJ1-6. TRBV21-1 is recorded as a pseudogene. CDR3 size: 19 residues. The CDR3 is CASTQHSGRFSSYNSPLHF. The CDR3 region has the DNA TGTGCCAGCACCCAACACTCAGGACGGTTTAGCTCCTATAATTCACCCCTCCACTTT.

The chain has TRBV7-9 and TRBJ1-2; D gene unclear. This CDR3 has 12 residues. V lost 5 bases and J 7 bases, leaving 11 bases between the germline ends. Germline V gene sequence: CDR1 SEHNR, CDR2 FQNEAQ (reference sequence). In DNA form, the CDR3 reads TGTGCCAGCAGCACTCACCAACTTGGCTACACCTTC. It yields the protein CASSTHQLGYTF. Looking up the rest from reference TRBV7-9 and TRBJ1-2 gives the full variable domain: DTGVSQNPRHKITKRGQNVTFRCDPISEHNRLYWYRQTLGQGPEFLTYFQNEAQLEKSRLLSDRFSAERPKGSFSTLEIQRTEQGDSAMYLCASSTHQLGYTFGSGTRLTVV.

V usage is TRBV4-2 and J usage is TRBJ2-3; D remains unclear. The CDR3 spans 15 residues. Trimming pared 1 base from V and 5 bases from J, leaving 13 bases between. Germline assignment: CDR1 LGHNA and CDR2 YNFKEQ. CDR3 nucleotide sequence: TGTGCCAGCAGCCAAGGAGGTGAAGGGTTAGATACGCAGTATTTT. Amino acid sequence: CASSQGGEGLDTQYF.

The chain uses TRBV10-3 and TRBJ1-1; 8 bases match TRBD1. The CDR3 consists of 16 residues. CDR1 and CDR2 from the germline V gene are ENHRY and SYGVKD. With V trimmed by 4 bases and J by 1 base, 8 bases remained unmatched. CDR3: CAISGGQAKGNTEAFF. CDR3 in DNA: TGTGCCATCAGTGGGGGACAGGCGAAAGGGAACACTGAAGCTTTCTTT.

The rearrangement joins TRBV5-1 to TRBJ2-5; the match to TRBD2 covers 9 bases. J gave up 2 bases and V 0 bases, and 8 bases lay outside the gene matches. Per the germline V gene, CDR1 is SGHRS and CDR2 is YFSETQ. The CDR3 contains 17 residues. CDR3 in DNA: TGCGCCAGCAGCTTGGCGAGTTCCGCGGGGGGGCAAGAGACCCAGTACTTC. Amino acids: CASSLASSAGGQETQYF.

The chain joins TRBV12-3 or TRBV12-4 to TRBJ1-4; D remains ambiguous. Trimming pared 5 bases from V and 11 bases from J, leaving 9 bases between. The CDR3 loop spans 11 amino acids. CDR3 region: CASSNQRKLFF. The DNA of the CDR3 is TGTGCCAGCAGTAACCAGAGGAAACTGTTTTTT.

The chain combines TRBV10-3 with TRBJ2-1; D is unclear. CDR1 is ENHRY and CDR2 is SYGVKD in the germline V gene. This CDR3 comprises 11 residues. V lost 10 bases and J 8 bases, leaving 12 bases between the germline ends. CDR3 sequence reads: CATTRQDEQFF. The DNA of the CDR3 is TGTGCCACCACACGGCAGGATGAGCAGTTCTTC.

J is TRBJ1-4 and V is TRBV7-2; the D is unclear. Trimming left V 6 bases short and J 8 bases short, with 19 bases between. Germline CDR1 and CDR2: SGHTA and FQGNSA. The CDR3 runs to 15 residues. CDR3 sequence (DNA): TGTGCCAGCAGTTCTGACCCCGGGAGAGGCGAAAAACTGTTTTTT. This sequence encodes CASSSDPGRGEKLFF.

The rearrangement links TRBV5-6 to TRBJ1-1; 7 bases agree with TRBD1. This CDR3 spans 14 amino acids. Germline V gene lookup returns CDR1 SGHDT and CDR2 YYEEEE. Trimming cost V 2 bases and J 1 base; bases outside gene matches: 2. CDR3 coding DNA: TGTGCCAGCAGCTTCGGGGACAGGAACACTGAAGCTTTCTTT. It translates to CASSFGDRNTEAFF.

The chain couples TRBV25-1 to TRBJ1-1; a possible D gene is TRBD1 (6 bases). This CDR3 is 14 amino acids long. Trimming left V 2 bases short and J 5 bases short, with 12 bases between. Germline CDR1 reads MGHDK; CDR2 reads SYGVNS. The CDR3 here is CASSEQGRLTEAFF. CDR3 sequence (DNA): TGTGCCAGCAGTGAACAGGGGCGCCTTACTGAAGCTTTCTTT.

Relative to its sample, this clone is large. This sequence joins TRBV7-8 and TRBJ2-7; 11 nucleotides agree with TRBD1. The CDR3 has 15 amino acids. The J segment lost 2 bases and the V segment lost 5 bases, leaving 5 bases of the junction unmatched. Germline V lookup: CDR1 SGHVS, CDR2 FQNEAQ. The CDR3 nucleotides are TGTGCCAGCAGCCGGGACAGGGGGAAAACCTACGAGCAGTACTTC. This gives the protein CASSRDRGKTYEQYF.

The chain carries TRBV5-1 and TRBJ1-2, with TRBD1 matching over 7 bases. CDR3 length equals 13 residues. Germline V CDR1 and CDR2: SGHRS, YFSETQ. Germline trimming cut 2 bases from V and 6 bases from J; bases unmatched to any gene: 4. In nucleotides, the CDR3 is TGCGCCAGCAGCTTCCAGGGGGAGGATGGCTACACCTTC. It yields the protein CASSFQGEDGYTF.

This clone was counted a few times. The chain couples TRBV10-3 to TRBJ2-7; no clear D gene. Per the germline V gene, CDR1 is ENHRY and CDR2 is SYGVKD. V dropped 2 bases and J dropped 12 bases, with 11 bases sitting between them. The CDR3 loop spans 11 amino acids. CDR3 DNA: TGTGCCATCAGTGAGGGTAGTCACCCGTACTTC. This codes for CAISEGSHPYF.

The V gene is TRBV6-2 or TRBV6-3, the J gene TRBJ2-1; TRBD2 agrees at 7 bases. Germline V gene lookup returns CDR1 MNHEY and CDR2 SVGEGT. J lost 0 bases, V lost 5 bases, and 4 bases had no gene match. CDR3 length equals 15 residues. The CDR3 is CASSGLGSSYNEQFF. The CDR3 DNA sequence: TGTGCCAGCAGTGGACTAGGGAGCTCCTACAATGAGCAGTTCTTC.

The rearrangement uses TRBV19 and TRBJ2-3, with D maybe TRBD1 (6 bases). Trimming took off 3 bases at V and 1 base at J, with 11 bases between the two ends. Germline V gene data show CDR1 as LNHDA and CDR2 as SQIVND (reference sequence). CDR3 size: 15 residues. The CDR3 loop reads CASSIRDTRTDTQYF. The CDR3 DNA sequence: TGTGCCAGTAGTATCCGGGACACCCGCACAGATACGCAGTATTTT.

This rearrangement joins TRBV5-4 to TRBJ2-1; D remains unclear. CDR3 length: 13 amino acids. V shed 4 bases and J shed 7 bases, with 12 bases lying between them. The germline gives CDR1 SGHNT, CDR2 YYREEE (reference sequence). CDR3 sequence reads: CASSRPVGNEQFF. CDR3 bases: TGTGCCAGCAGCCGTCCTGTTGGTAATGAGCAGTTCTTC.

V and J are TRBV7-2 and TRBJ1-2; no reliable D call. Trimming stripped 1 base from V and 6 bases from J, with 9 bases between. The length of the CDR3 is 13 residues. Germline-derived CDR1 and CDR2 are SGHTA and FQGNSA. The CDR3 sequence is CASSLGGGDGYTF. In nucleotides, the CDR3 is TGTGCCAGCAGCTTAGGCGGAGGAGATGGCTACACCTTC.

About this clone: Compared with germline, one end of the junction differs, possibly owing to a read error. Other nucleotide sequences in the sample specify the same CDR3. The rearrangement links TRBV28 to TRBJ2-2, with D perhaps matching TRBD2 (5 bases). This CDR3 has 12 residues. Germline loops: CDR1 MDHEN, CDR2 SYDVKM. The CDR3 nucleotides read TGTGCCAGCAGTCTAAACACCGGGGAGTTGTTTTTT. It encodes CASSLNTGELFF.

This clone was counted a few times. V usage is TRBV3-1 (or the pseudogene TRBV3-2) and J usage is TRBJ1-4; D gene uncertain. There are 18 residues in the CDR3. Trimming stripped 0 bases from V and 0 bases from J, with 14 bases between. Per the germline V gene, CDR1 is LGHDT and CDR2 is YNNKEL (reference sequence). The CDR3 sequence is CASSQDLRTGATNEKLFF. The CDR3 DNA reads as TGTGCCAGCAGCCAAGACCTCCGGACGGGAGCAACTAATGAAAAACTGTTTTTT.

V is TRBV5-1 and J is TRBJ2-1; TRBD1 matches 7 bases. Germline values: CDR1 SGHRS, CDR2 YFSETQ. The CDR3 has 15 amino acids. V lost 4 bases and J lost 2; bases outside the gene matches: 6. CDR3 sequence reads: CASSTRQGPYNEQFF. The CDR3 DNA sequence: TGCGCCAGCAGCACAAGACAGGGCCCCTACAATGAGCAGTTCTTC.

The rearrangement uses TRBV5-1 and TRBJ2-2; no clear D. V was clipped by 0 bases and J by 4 bases, with 10 bases between them. The germline V gene encodes CDR1 SGHRS and CDR2 YFSETQ. CDR3 size: 15 residues. The CDR3 protein is CASSLAAEGTGELFF. The CDR3 DNA is TGCGCCAGCAGCTTGGCTGCAGAAGGCACCGGGGAGCTGTTTTTT.

CDR3 coding DNA: TGTGCCAGCAGTGCCCAGGGTGTCGGGGAGCTGTTTTTT. This translates into CASSAQGVGELFF. The rearrangement links TRBV2 to TRBJ2-2; tentatively, D is TRBD1 (5 bases). The germline gives CDR1 SNHLY, CDR2 FYNNEI. V gave up 4 bases and J gave up 7 bases, with 10 bases separating them. The CDR3 runs to 13 residues. The variable domain in full, completed from reference TRBV2 and TRBJ2-2, reads EPEVTQTPSHQVTQMGQEVILRCVPISNHLYFYWYRQILGQKVEFLVSFYNNEISEKSEIFDDQFSVERPDGSNFTLKIRSTKLEDSAMYFCASSAQGVGELFFGEGSRLTVL.

The V gene is TRBV15, the J gene TRBJ2-1; a possible D gene is TRBD2 (6 bases). V lost 10 bases and J lost 4, with 14 bases in between. Germline V gene lookup returns CDR1 LNHNV and CDR2 YYDKDF (reference sequence). The CDR3 covers 13 residues. The CDR3 loop is CAISSGLYNEQFF. The CDR3 DNA reads as TGTGCCATTTCGAGCGGGTTGTACAATGAGCAGTTCTTC.

The chain combines TRBV4-2 with TRBJ2-7, with TRBD2 as a possible D gene (5 bases). The CDR3 length is 15 residues. Germline V gene lookup returns CDR1 LGHNA and CDR2 YNFKEQ. The V gene lost 4 bases and the J gene lost 4 bases, with 17 bases spanning the gap. CDR3 DNA: TGTGCCAGCAGCCTACGGACTGTGGATTTATACGAGCAGTACTTC. Amino acid sequence: CASSLRTVDLYEQYF.

V and J are TRBV28 and TRBJ2-3, with TRBD2 matching over 10 bases. The germline V gene encodes CDR1 MDHEN and CDR2 SYDVKM. Losses at the gene ends were 4 bases for V and 1 base for J; bases not matched to a gene: 11. The CDR3 contains 18 residues. The CDR3 nucleotides are TGTGCCAGCAGTTACCGACTAGCGGGTTGGGTGGGCACAGATACGCAGTATTTT. Translating gives CASSYRLAGWVGTDTQYF.

This clone was observed once. The V call is TRBV7-3, the J call TRBJ1-2; TRBD1 is a possible D gene (6 bases). The CDR3 runs to 13 residues. Germline V gives CDR1 SGHTA, CDR2 FQGTGA. The V end lost 2 bases, the J end lost 8 bases, and 12 bases lay between the germline ends. In DNA form, the CDR3 reads TGTGCCAGCAGCTTATCGGGGGGCGGAGGCTACACCTTC. Its protein is CASSLSGGGGYTF.